The 7 T cell receptor beta chains listed next were all sequenced from one sample in a study of blood T cell repertoires in COVID-19. The repertoire was sequenced with immunoSEQ multiplex PCR; TCRdb's copy has only in-frame clones and lacks some. In the table there are some 40,000 clones, 88% of which are singletons. Sequenced: peripheral blood. These receptors came from a human donor in a cohort sampled during active COVID-19.

This chain connects TRBV2 to TRBJ1-1, with a tentative D call TRBD1 (5 bases). From germline, CDR1 is SNHLY and CDR2 FYNNEI. V lost 1 base and J lost 2, with 8 bases in between. This CDR3 comprises 14 residues. CDR3 DNA: TGTGCCAGCAGTGAAGACAGGTACAACACTGAAGCTTTCTTT. Residues: CASSEDRYNTEAFF.

The chain employs TRBV7-6 and TRBJ2-1; the match to TRBD2 covers 9 bases. CDR3 length equals 17 residues. Germline lookup yields CDR1 SGHVS and CDR2 FNYEAQ. V shed 4 bases, J shed 6 bases, and the junction held 13 bases outside the gene matches. The DNA of the CDR3 is TGTGCCAGCAGCTATGGGGGGGGTAGCGGGAGTCTCAATGAGCAGTTCTTC. Translation gives CASSYGGGSGSLNEQFF.

V is TRBV5-8 and J is TRBJ1-3; TRBD1 might be the D (5 bases). From germline, CDR1 is SGHTS and CDR2 YDEGEE. V dropped 4 bases and J dropped 0 bases, with 17 bases sitting between them. This CDR3 is built from 17 residues. The DNA for the CDR3 is TGTGCCAGCAGCCGAATTATTTGGGGGGGCTCTGGAAACACCATATATTTT. This gives the protein CASSRIIWGGSGNTIYF.

The V call is TRBV9, the J call TRBJ2-1, with a weak D call TRBD2 (5 bases). This CDR3 is 13 amino acids long. The germline CDR1 and CDR2 sequences are SGDLS and YYNGEE. Trimming left V 3 bases short and J 8 bases short, with 12 bases between. CDR3 nucleotide sequence: TGTGCCAGCAGCGCGGGGTGGGTGGATGAGCAGTTCTTC. Protein sequence: CASSAGWVDEQFF.

The rearrangement uses TRBV5-4 and TRBJ1-5, with D perhaps matching TRBD1 (6 bases). This CDR3 has 18 amino acids. From germline, CDR1 is SGHNT and CDR2 YYREEE (reference sequence). Trimming took off 0 bases at V and 7 bases at J, with 23 bases between the two ends. CDR3 region: CASSLAGFRDTSIQPQHF. CDR3 DNA sequence: TGTGCCAGCAGCTTGGCGGGATTCCGGGACACCTCAATCCAGCCCCAGCATTTT.

This chain uses TRBV27 with TRBJ2-3; TRBD1 agrees at 7 bases. CDR3 size: 15 residues. Germline V lookup: CDR1 MNHEY, CDR2 SMNVEV (reference sequence). V trimming: 5 bases; J trimming: 2 bases; junction bases outside the gene matches: 7. The DNA for the CDR3 is TGTGCCAGCAGTCCAAAGACAGGGTACACAGATACGCAGTATTTT. Its protein is CASSPKTGYTDTQYF.

This clone was picked up one time. The rearrangement joins TRBV12-3 or TRBV12-4 to TRBJ1-1; 7 bases match TRBD1. The CDR3 loop spans 13 amino acids. V lost 6 bases and J lost 4; bases outside the gene matches: 5. The CDR3 DNA is TGTGCCAGCAGAATACAGGGGCGCACTGAAGCTTTCTTT. Protein product: CASRIQGRTEAFF.